The T cell receptor beta chain under discussion was sequenced for a study of cytomegalovirus exposure and HLA in healthy donors. About the research overall: Roughly 180 million T cells yielded 117 million unique TCR beta sequences in earlier analysis.

Study-wide findings and caveats: Most sequenced TCRs were rare (though some public TCRs occurred in many donors).

This clone came up a few times. Its specificity is unknown. Both 60 Vbeta primers and 13 Jbeta primers went into the PCR. Repertoires were generated with immunoSEQ multiplex PCR, while TCRdb's copy carries only in-frame clones and drops some. The sample consists of 150,000 to 200,000 clones, approximately 80% of them appearing once. CDR3 length equals 14 residues. Germline V lookup: CDR1 MNHNS, CDR2 SASEGT. The V end lost 7 bases, the J end lost 0 bases, and 12 bases lay between the germline ends. Input material: PBMCs. The chain recombines TRBV6-1 with TRBJ1-1; no clear D gene. The sequence was obtained from a woman between 50 and 59 years old in good health and CMV-seropositive. CDR3: CASTRLGVNTEAFF. As DNA, the CDR3 is TGTGCCAGCACCAGGCTCGGGGTGAACACTGAAGCTTTCTTT.